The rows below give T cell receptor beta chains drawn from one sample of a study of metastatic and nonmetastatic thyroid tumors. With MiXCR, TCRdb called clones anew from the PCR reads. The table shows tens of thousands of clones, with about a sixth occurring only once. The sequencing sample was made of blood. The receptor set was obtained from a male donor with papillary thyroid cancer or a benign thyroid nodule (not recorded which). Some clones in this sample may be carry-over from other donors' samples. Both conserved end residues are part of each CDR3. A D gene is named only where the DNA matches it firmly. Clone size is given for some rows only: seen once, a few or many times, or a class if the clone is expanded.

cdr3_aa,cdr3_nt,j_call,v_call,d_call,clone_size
CASSPGAIGAGELFF,TGTGCCAGCAGCCCCGGGGCTATCGGGGCGGGGGAGCTGTTTTTT,TRBJ2-2,TRBV7-8,NA,NA
CASGPSLVAETQYF,TGTGCTAGTGGCCCCTCCCTGGTCGCCGAGACCCAGTACTTC,TRBJ2-5,TRBV12-5,NA,many
CASSPGTAASGYTF,TGCGCCAGCAGCCCCGGTACAGCTGCTTCGGGCTACACCTTC,TRBJ1-2,TRBV5-1,NA,NA
CASSLAIGPRSGDTQYF,TGTGCCAGCAGCTTAGCCATAGGACCCCGGAGTGGTGATACGCAGTATTTT,TRBJ2-3,TRBV7-2,NA,many
CASSLAGEAGEQFF,TGTGCCAGCAGCTTGGCTGGAGAGGCAGGTGAGCAGTTCTTC,TRBJ2-1,TRBV5-5,NA,NA
CASMGRGSVEFEQYF,TGTGCCAGCATGGGCCGGGGATCGGTAGAGTTCGAGCAGTACTTC,TRBJ2-7,TRBV6-1,NA,few
CASSFQILNTEAFF,TGTGCCAGCAGTTTCCAGATTTTAAACACTGAAGCTTTCTTT,TRBJ1-1,TRBV12-3/TRBV12-4,NA,many
CASSYQGPATYEQYF,TGTGCCAGCAGTTACCAGGGACCCGCGACCTACGAGCAGTACTTC,TRBJ2-7,TRBV6-5,NA,medium-sized
CASSNQGYTEAFF,TGTGCCAGCAGTAATCAGGGGTACACTGAAGCTTTCTTT,TRBJ1-1,TRBV6-1,NA,few
CASSRNGSSYEQYF,TGTGCCAGCAGCAGAAACGGGTCCAGCTACGAGCAGTACTTC,TRBJ2-7,TRBV12-3/TRBV12-4,NA,NA
CATSLSGANVLTF,TGTGCCACCAGCCTCTCTGGCGCCAACGTCCTGACTTTC,TRBJ2-6,TRBV11-2,NA,NA
CASSSSGRADGTDTQYF,TGCGCCAGCAGTTCCAGCGGGAGGGCCGATGGCACAGATACGCAGTATTTT,TRBJ2-3,TRBV5-1,TRBD2,many
CASRIAGGREQYF,TGTGCCAGCAGAATAGCGGGAGGGAGAGAGCAGTACTTC,TRBJ2-7,TRBV27,TRBD2,few
CASSGEVQYTEAFF,TGTGCCAGCAGCGGAGAAGTTCAGTACACTGAAGCTTTCTTT,TRBJ1-1,TRBV2,NA,many
CASSLRTTGTDTQYF,TGCGCCAGCAGCCTAAGGACTACGGGCACAGATACGCAGTATTTT,TRBJ2-3,TRBV4-1,NA,NA
CASSESGQGEQPQHF,TGCGCCAGCAGTGAGTCCGGACAGGGCGAACAGCCCCAGCATTTT,TRBJ1-5,TRBV10-2,TRBD1,many
CASMGGDTQYF,TGTGCCAGTATGGGGGGGGATACGCAGTATTTT,TRBJ2-3,TRBV6-1,TRBD2,many
CASRKTDGYEQYF,TGTGCCAGCAGGAAGACAGACGGATACGAGCAGTACTTC,TRBJ2-7,TRBV6-1,NA,many
CASSEAWQTYEQYF,TGTGCCAGCAGTGAAGCTTGGCAGACCTACGAGCAGTACTTC,TRBJ2-7,TRBV6-1,NA,NA
CASSQDLGELSTDTQYF,TGTGCCAGCAGCCAAGATCTCGGTGAATTATCCACAGATACGCAGTATTTT,TRBJ2-3,TRBV3-1,NA,many
CASSLAGVFNTGELFF,TGTGCCAGCAGTTTAGCAGGGGTTTTTAACACCGGGGAGCTGTTTTTT,TRBJ2-2,TRBV12-3/TRBV12-4,NA,many
CASSDRTTGNTIYF,TGCGCCAGCAGTGATCGCACGACTGGAAACACCATATATTTT,TRBJ1-3,TRBV10-2,NA,many
CASSLVSDTQYF,TGTGCCAGCAGCTTAGTCAGTGATACGCAGTATTTT,TRBJ2-3,TRBV7-2,NA,many
CASSEVLVGTDTQYF,TGTGCCAGCAGTGAAGTACTAGTGGGCACAGATACGCAGTATTTT,TRBJ2-3,TRBV2,NA,few
CASSPTDRALNTEAFF,TGTGCCAGCAGCCCAACCGACAGGGCTTTGAACACTGAAGCTTTCTTT,TRBJ1-1,TRBV11-2,TRBD1,many
CASSETGTKNIQYF,TGTGCCAGCAGTGAAACGGGTACCAAAAACATTCAGTACTTC,TRBJ2-4,TRBV6-4,NA,many